This T cell receptor (beta chain) was sequenced during a study of T cell changes during pregnancy in multiple sclerosis. The assay was immunoSEQ multiplex PCR, and TCRdb's table has in-frame clones only and misses some. Of under 50,000 clones in the sample, 75% to 90% were seen once. This specimen consisted of peripheral blood, obtained in the first trimester of pregnancy. The source is a female donor in good health, enrolled as a control in a pregnancy study.

The CDR3 spells CASSWDSSYEQYF. The CDR3 DNA is TGTGCCAGCAGCTGGGACAGCAGCTACGAGCAGTACTTC. This sequence joins TRBV5-5 and TRBJ2-7; 7 bases are a match to TRBD1. V was clipped by 3 bases and J by 3 bases; unmatched bases: 3. Germline CDR1 reads SGHKS; CDR2 reads YYEKEE (reference sequence). The CDR3 sequence is 13 residues long. The complete variable domain, with remaining parts taken from reference TRBV5-5 and TRBJ2-7, reads DAGVTQSPTHLIKTRGQQVTLRCSPISGHKSVSWYQQVLGQGPQFIFQYYEKEERGRGNFPDRFSARQFPNYSSELNVNALLLGDSALYLCASSWDSSYEQYFGPGTRLTVT.